Below, one TCR beta chain is given with its context. The antigen remains undetermined. The PCR was carried out with 60 Vbeta primers and 13 Jbeta primers. TCRdb's table, derived via immunoSEQ multiplex PCR, lists solely in-frame clones and lacks some. The sample contains roughly 240,000 clones, about 85% of which appear only once. With V trimmed by 2 bases and J by 0 bases, 7 bases remained unmatched. The germline CDR1 and CDR2 sequences are MGHRA and YSYEKL. This CDR3 comprises 19 residues. The sample originates from a study of cytomegalovirus exposure and HLA in healthy donors. Broader study findings: Sequencing depth roughly uniform across donors was assumed in presence/absence analyses. TCR sequences were mostly rare, though some public TCRs occurred in many donors.

The chain uses TRBV4-1 and TRBJ2-1, with 13 nucleotides matching TRBD2. The sequenced material came from PBMCs. The source of this sequence is a girl under 10 years old in good health and CMV-seronegative. CDR3 DNA sequence: TGCGCCAGCAGCCAAAGCCGACTAGCGGGGGGCAGCTCCTACAATGAGCAGTTCTTC. Its protein is CASSQSRLAGGSSYNEQFF.